One sample yielded the 7 T cell receptor beta chains listed below, sequenced in a study of blood T cell repertoires in COVID-19. Only in-frame clones appear in the TCRdb table, and some are missing; sequencing was by immunoSEQ multiplex PCR. The sample consists of around 250,000 clones, roughly nine tenths of them appearing once. What was sequenced was peripheral blood. The receptors stem from a man younger than 35 with active or convalescent COVID-19.

The rearrangement links TRBV3-1 (or the pseudogene TRBV3-2) to TRBJ1-5; a possible D gene is TRBD1 (6 bases). The CDR3 is 16 residues long. Germline CDR1 LGHDT, CDR2 YNNKEL (reference sequence). The germline V and J ends were trimmed by 1 base and 0 bases, with 10 bases remaining between them. The CDR3 DNA is TGTGCCAGCAGCCAAGGGGGGCAAATTAGCAATCAGCCCCAGCATTTT. This codes for CASSQGGQISNQPQHF.

This rearrangement joins TRBV27 to TRBJ2-2; D unresolved. This CDR3 is built from 14 residues. Germline V gives CDR1 MNHEY, CDR2 SMNVEV (reference sequence). V was clipped by 1 base and J by 8 bases, with 11 bases between them. The CDR3 region has the DNA TGTGCCAGCAGTTTATTCAGGTCCGTAGGGGAGCTGTTTTTT. Its translation is CASSLFRSVGELFF.

This clone appeared once. V gene TRBV28 combines with J gene TRBJ1-4; tentatively, D is TRBD1 (5 bases). V was trimmed by 3 bases and J by 0 bases, leaving 8 bases between them. The CDR3 sequence is 15 residues long. The germline V gene has CDR1 MDHEN and CDR2 SYDVKM. CDR3 protein: CASSFGGATNEKLFF. The CDR3 DNA sequence: TGTGCCAGCAGTTTCGGGGGAGCAACTAATGAAAAACTGTTTTTT.

The chain joins TRBV5-6 to TRBJ1-2, with unresolved D. Trimming cost V 0 bases and J 4 bases, with 16 bases left between them. Germline CDR1 and CDR2: SGHDT and YYEEEE. The CDR3 is 16 residues long. For the CDR3, the DNA is TGTGCCAGCAGCTTGGCCGCAGAGGGAGGCGGCTATGGCTACACCTTC. Its translation: CASSLAAEGGGYGYTF. The full variable domain, in which reference TRBV5-6 and TRBJ1-2 provide the parts outside the CDR3, is DAGVTQSPTHLIKTRGQQVTLRCSPKSGHDTVSWYQQALGQGPQFIFQYYEEEERQRGNFPDRFSGHQFPNYSSELNVNALLLGDSALYLCASSLAAEGGGYGYTFGSGTRLTVV.

This clone has a handful of counts. The chain recombines TRBV7-2 with TRBJ1-5; 9 bases map to TRBD1. V dropped 2 bases and J dropped 4; count of bases not matched to a gene: 6. This CDR3 is 16 amino acids long. Germline V gene data show CDR1 as SGHTA and CDR2 as FQGNSA. Written as DNA, the CDR3 is TGTGCCAGCAGCTTAACCACAGGGGGCCTAAATCAGCCCCAGCATTTT. Its protein is CASSLTTGGLNQPQHF.

The CDR3 reads CASSSGQGAKNIQYF. CDR3 sequence (DNA): TGCGCCAGCAGCTCCGGACAGGGAGCCAAAAACATTCAGTACTTC. This chain joins TRBV5-1 and TRBJ2-4; 8 bases fit TRBD1. CDR3 length: 15 residues. Germline CDR1 and CDR2: SGHRS and YFSETQ. Trimming cost V 3 bases and J 0 bases; bases outside gene matches: 2.

V gene TRBV7-8 combines with J gene TRBJ2-7, with no clear D. Deletions cut 1 base from V and 9 bases from J, with 7 bases between. This CDR3 contains 11 residues. CDR1 and CDR2 (germline): SGHVS, FQNEAQ. DNA for the CDR3: TGTGCCAGCAGCTTAGGTCCGGTGCAGTACTTC. It specifies CASSLGPVQYF.